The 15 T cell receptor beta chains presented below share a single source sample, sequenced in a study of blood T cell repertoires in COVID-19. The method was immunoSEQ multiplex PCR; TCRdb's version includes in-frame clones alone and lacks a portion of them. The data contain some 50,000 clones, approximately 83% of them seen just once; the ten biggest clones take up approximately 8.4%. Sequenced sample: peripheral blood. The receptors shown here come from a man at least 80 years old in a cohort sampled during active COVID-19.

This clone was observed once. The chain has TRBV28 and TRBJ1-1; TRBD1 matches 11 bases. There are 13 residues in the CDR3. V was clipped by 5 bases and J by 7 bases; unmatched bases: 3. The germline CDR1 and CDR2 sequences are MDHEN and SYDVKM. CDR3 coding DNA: TGTGCCAGCAGTCCGGGACAGGGGGGTGAAGCTTTCTTT. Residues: CASSPGQGGEAFF.

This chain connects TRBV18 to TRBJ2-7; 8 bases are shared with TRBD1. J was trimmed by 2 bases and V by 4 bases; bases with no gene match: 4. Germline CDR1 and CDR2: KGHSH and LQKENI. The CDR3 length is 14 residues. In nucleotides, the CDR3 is TGTGCCAGCTCACGGACAGGGTCGGCCTACGAGCAGTACTTC. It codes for CASSRTGSAYEQYF.

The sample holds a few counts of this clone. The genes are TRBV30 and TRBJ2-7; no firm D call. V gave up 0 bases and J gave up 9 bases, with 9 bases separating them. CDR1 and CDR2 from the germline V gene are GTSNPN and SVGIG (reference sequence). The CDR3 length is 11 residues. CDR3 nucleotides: TGTGCCTGGAGTGTACTCGGTTGGCAGTACTTC. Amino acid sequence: CAWSVLGWQYF.

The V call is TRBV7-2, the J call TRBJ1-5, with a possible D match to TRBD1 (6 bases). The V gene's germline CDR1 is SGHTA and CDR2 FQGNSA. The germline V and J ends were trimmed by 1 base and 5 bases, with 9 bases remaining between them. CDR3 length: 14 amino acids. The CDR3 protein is CASSLVKGDQPQHF. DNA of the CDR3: TGTGCCAGCAGCTTAGTAAAGGGGGATCAGCCCCAGCATTTT.

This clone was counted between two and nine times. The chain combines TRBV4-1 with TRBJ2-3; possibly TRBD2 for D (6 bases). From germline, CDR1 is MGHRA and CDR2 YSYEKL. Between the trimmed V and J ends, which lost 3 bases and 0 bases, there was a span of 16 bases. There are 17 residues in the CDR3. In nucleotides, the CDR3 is TGCGCCAGCAGCCAGTTTATCGGGGGTGCTAGCACAGATACGCAGTATTTT. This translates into CASSQFIGGASTDTQYF.

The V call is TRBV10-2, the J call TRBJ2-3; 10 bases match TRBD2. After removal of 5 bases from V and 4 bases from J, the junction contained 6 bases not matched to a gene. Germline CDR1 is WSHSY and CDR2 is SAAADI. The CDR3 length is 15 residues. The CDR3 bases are TGCGCCAGCAGTCCCCCTAGCGGGAGCGCAGATACGCAGTATTTT. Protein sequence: CASSPPSGSADTQYF.

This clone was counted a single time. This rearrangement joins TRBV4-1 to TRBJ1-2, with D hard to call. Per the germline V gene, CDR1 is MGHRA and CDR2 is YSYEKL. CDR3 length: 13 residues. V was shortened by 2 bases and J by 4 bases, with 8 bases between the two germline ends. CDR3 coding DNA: TGCGCCAGCAGCCAACGCCCGAGCTATGGCTACACCTTC. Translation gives CASSQRPSYGYTF.

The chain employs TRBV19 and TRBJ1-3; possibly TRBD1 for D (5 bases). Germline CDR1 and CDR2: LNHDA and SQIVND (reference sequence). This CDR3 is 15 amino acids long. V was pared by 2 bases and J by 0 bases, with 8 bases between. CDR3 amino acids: CASSIRGNSGNTIYF. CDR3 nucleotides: TGTGCCAGTAGTATAAGGGGAAACTCTGGAAACACCATATATTTT.

The CDR3 nucleotides read TGTGCCAGCAGCCAATCCAAGCCTAGCGGGGGGGCCGAGCTGTTTTTT. Protein sequence: CASSQSKPSGGAELFF. The chain links TRBV4-2 to TRBJ2-2; 12 bases match TRBD2. Germline CDR1 and CDR2: LGHNA and YNFKEQ. This CDR3 spans 16 amino acids. The J segment lost 11 bases and the V segment lost 2 bases, leaving 9 bases of the junction unmatched.

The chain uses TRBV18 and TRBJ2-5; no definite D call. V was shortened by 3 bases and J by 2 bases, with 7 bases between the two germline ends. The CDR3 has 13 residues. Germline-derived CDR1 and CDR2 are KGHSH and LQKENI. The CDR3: CASSPARQETQYF. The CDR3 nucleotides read TGTGCCAGCTCACCTGCGAGGCAAGAGACCCAGTACTTC.

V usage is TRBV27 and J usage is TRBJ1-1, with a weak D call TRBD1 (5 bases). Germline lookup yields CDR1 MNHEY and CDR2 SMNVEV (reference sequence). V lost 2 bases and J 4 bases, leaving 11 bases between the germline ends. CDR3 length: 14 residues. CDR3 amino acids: CASSLEGRGTEAFF. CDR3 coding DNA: TGTGCCAGCAGTTTAGAAGGGAGGGGCACTGAAGCTTTCTTT.

The CDR3 sequence is CATSRDTRSYEQYF. As DNA, the CDR3 is TGTGCCACCAGCAGGGACACCCGCTCCTACGAGCAGTACTTC. The chain joins TRBV15 to TRBJ2-7; perhaps TRBD1 as D (5 bases). Trimming took 3 bases from V and 0 from J, leaving 9 bases between them. Looked up from germline, CDR1 is LNHNV and CDR2 is YYDKDF (reference sequence). The CDR3 covers 14 residues.

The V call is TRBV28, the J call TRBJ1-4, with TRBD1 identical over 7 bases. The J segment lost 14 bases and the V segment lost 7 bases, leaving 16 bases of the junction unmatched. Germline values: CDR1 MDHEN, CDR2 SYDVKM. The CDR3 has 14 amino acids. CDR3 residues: CASTPGQRPRGLFF. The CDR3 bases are TGTGCCAGCACCCCGGGACAGCGACCCCGAGGGCTGTTTTTT.

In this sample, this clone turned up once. The CDR3 nucleotides read TGTGCCAGCAGCTTGAACGCGGACAGCAGTGGCTACACCTTC. Protein sequence: CASSLNADSSGYTF. This chain links TRBV5-4 with TRBJ1-2; the D gene is possibly TRBD1 (6 bases). The CDR3 length is 14 residues. V gave up 1 base and J gave up 7 bases, with 14 bases separating them. Germline CDR1 is SGHNT and CDR2 is YYREEE (reference sequence).

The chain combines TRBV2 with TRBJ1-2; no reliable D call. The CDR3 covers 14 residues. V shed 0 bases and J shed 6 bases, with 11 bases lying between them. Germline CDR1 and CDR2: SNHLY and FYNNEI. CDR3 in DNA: TGTGCCAGCAGTGAAGCTACCCAAAAGCATGGCTACACCTTC. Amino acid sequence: CASSEATQKHGYTF.